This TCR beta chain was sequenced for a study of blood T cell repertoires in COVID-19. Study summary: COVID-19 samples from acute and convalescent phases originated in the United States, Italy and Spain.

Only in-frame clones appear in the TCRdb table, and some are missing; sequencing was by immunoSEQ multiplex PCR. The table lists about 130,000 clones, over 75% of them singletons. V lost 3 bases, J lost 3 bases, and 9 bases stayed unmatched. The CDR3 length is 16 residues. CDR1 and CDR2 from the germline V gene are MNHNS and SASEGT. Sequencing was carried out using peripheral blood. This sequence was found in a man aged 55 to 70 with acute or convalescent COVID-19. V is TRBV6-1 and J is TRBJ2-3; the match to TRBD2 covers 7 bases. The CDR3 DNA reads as TGTGCCAGCAGTGAGTTCGGGACTACGGTAACAGATACGCAGTATTTT. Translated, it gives CASSEFGTTVTDTQYF.